The TCR beta chain under discussion was sequenced for a study of immune evolution from preneoplasia to lung adenocarcinoma. Here immunoSEQ multiplex PCR was the method, and the copy in TCRdb shows in-frame clones only, minus some. The data show around 2,500 clones, with 40% seen just once and over 15% held by the top ten. CDR1 and CDR2 (germline): MNHEY, SVGAGI. Trimming cost V 3 bases and J 1 base, with 6 bases left between them. The length of the CDR3 is 13 residues. Material: FFPE adjacent normal lung tissue. The chain carries TRBV6-5 and TRBJ1-1, with D uncertain. This clonotype was sampled from a person aged 55-85 years with lung adenocarcinoma. The CDR3 region is CASSYRGNTEAFF. CDR3 coding DNA: TGTGCCAGCAGTTATCGGGGGAACACTGAAGCTTTCTTT.